This T cell receptor beta chain is drawn from a study of shared clonotypes between healthy human individuals. Losses at the gene ends were 4 bases for V and 9 bases for J; bases not matched to a gene: 7. The CDR3 totals 13 residues. Per the germline V gene, CDR1 is MGHDK and CDR2 is SYGVNS. TCRdb keeps only in-frame clones here, not all; method: immunoSEQ multiplex PCR. The repertoire holds 1,500,000 or so clones, 98% to 99% seen once, with approximately 0.4% in the top ten. Partitioning of CD4+ cells yielded a CD45RA+ naive subset and a CD45RA-negative memory subset. The sequence was obtained from a man aged 25 to 40 in good health. The genes are TRBV25-1 and TRBJ1-1; 8 bases map to TRBD1. Sequencing input: naive CD4+ T cells sorted from blood. Subset described: CD45RA+ positively selected. The CDR3 region is CASSGTGRAKAFF. The CDR3 DNA follows: TGTGCCAGCAGTGGGACAGGGAGGGCGAAAGCTTTCTTT.